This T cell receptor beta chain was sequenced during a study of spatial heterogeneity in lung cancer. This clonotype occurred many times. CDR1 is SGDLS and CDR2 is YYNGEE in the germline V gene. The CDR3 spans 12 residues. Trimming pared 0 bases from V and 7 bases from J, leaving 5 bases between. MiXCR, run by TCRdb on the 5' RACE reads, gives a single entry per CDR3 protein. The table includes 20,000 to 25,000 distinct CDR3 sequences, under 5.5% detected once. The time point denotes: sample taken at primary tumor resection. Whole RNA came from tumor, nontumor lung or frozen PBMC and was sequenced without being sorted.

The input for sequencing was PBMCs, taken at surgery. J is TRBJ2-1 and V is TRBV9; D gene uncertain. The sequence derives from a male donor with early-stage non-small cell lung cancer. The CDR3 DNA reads TGTGCCAGCAGCGTAGCGGGTAATGAGCAGTTCTTC. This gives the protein CASSVAGNEQFF.